These 8 T cell receptor beta chains originate from one sample sequenced in a study of cytomegalovirus exposure and HLA in healthy donors. PCR used 60 Vbeta primers and 13 Jbeta primers. Assay: immunoSEQ multiplex PCR; the TCRdb copy retains only in-frame clones and omits some. The repertoire consists of about 130,000 clones, with roughly four fifths occurring once and the leading ten covering around 1.8%. Sequenced sample: PBMCs. The receptors stem from a woman in her fifties or sixties in good health and CMV-seronegative.

The gene calls are TRBV6-5 and TRBJ1-2; D possibly corresponds to TRBD1 (5 bases). Germline V gives CDR1 MNHEY, CDR2 SVGAGI. With 5 bases removed from V and 4 bases from J, the gap between germline ends came to 14 bases. The CDR3 runs 14 residues. The CDR3 loop is CASSRDRGVYGYTF. CDR3 coding DNA: TGTGCCAGCAGTCGAGACCGGGGGGTCTATGGCTACACCTTC.

The CDR3 protein is CASSPNRAGGSNEQFF. DNA for the CDR3: TGTGCCAGCAGCCCGAACAGGGCCGGGGGGTCCAATGAGCAGTTCTTC. This chain uses TRBV5-4 with TRBJ2-1; the D gene is possibly TRBD2 (7 bases). Germline lookup yields CDR1 SGHNT and CDR2 YYREEE (reference sequence). The CDR3 has 16 amino acids. Trimming cost V 4 bases and J 6 bases, with 20 bases left between them.

The CDR3: CASSIPVRGSEAFF. DNA of the CDR3: TGTGCCAGTAGTATACCCGTAAGAGGATCTGAAGCTTTCTTT. The rearrangement uses TRBV19 and TRBJ1-1; D ambiguous. Germline CDR1 is LNHDA and CDR2 is SQIVND (reference sequence). The CDR3 spans 14 residues. Trimming left V 2 bases short and J 6 bases short, with 13 bases between.

This sequence joins TRBV7-9 and TRBJ2-1, with 8 bases fitting TRBD2. Germline V gives CDR1 SEHNR, CDR2 FQNEAQ (reference sequence). The CDR3 is 15 amino acids. J was trimmed by 9 bases and V by 2 bases; bases with no gene match: 9. The CDR3 is CASSLMIEREPEQFF. The CDR3 coding sequence is TGTGCCAGCAGCTTAATGATCGAGCGGGAGCCTGAGCAGTTCTTC.

This clone was picked up one time. The V and J genes are TRBV30 and TRBJ1-2; 8 bases are a match to TRBD1. CDR1 is GTSNPN, CDR2 SVGIG, per germline (reference sequence). V was pared by 4 bases and J by 3 bases, with 10 bases of the junction left unmatched. CDR3 length: 15 residues. Written as DNA, the CDR3 is TGTGCCTGGAAAGGACAGGGCCCGTCTGACTATGGCTACACCTTC. Amino acid sequence: CAWKGQGPSDYGYTF.

The chain recombines TRBV7-4 with TRBJ1-5; tentatively, D is TRBD1 (6 bases). CDR1 SGHVT and CDR2 SQSDAQ come from the germline V gene. The CDR3 runs 19 residues. V lost 5 bases, J lost 3 bases, and 26 bases lay in between. CDR3 DNA sequence: TGTGCCAGCAGCCATAGGGTAACAGGGATTCAATTATTCAATCAGCCCCAGCATTTT. It specifies CASSHRVTGIQLFNQPQHF.

In this sample, this clone turned up a few times. The chain couples TRBV9 to TRBJ2-1; 13 nucleotides agree with TRBD2. With V trimmed by 0 bases and J by 5 bases, 8 bases remained unmatched. The CDR3 consists of 18 residues. The germline CDR1 and CDR2 sequences are SGDLS and YYNGEE. The CDR3 here is CASSVAQLAGGWNNEQFF. In DNA form, the CDR3 reads TGTGCCAGCAGCGTAGCTCAACTAGCGGGAGGGTGGAACAATGAGCAGTTCTTC.

The V call is TRBV6-5, the J call TRBJ2-3; 13 bases are a match to TRBD2. This CDR3 is built from 15 residues. Germline lookup yields CDR1 MNHEY and CDR2 SVGAGI. V lost 2 bases and J lost 4; bases outside the gene matches: 0. CDR3 nucleotides: TGTGCCAGCAGTTACACTAGCGGGAGGGCAGATACGCAGTATTTT. Amino acids: CASSYTSGRADTQYF.